This TCR beta chain was sequenced for a study of technical replicates of blood from a handful of donors. After removal of 5 bases from V and 3 bases from J, the junction contained 7 bases not matched to a gene. This CDR3 is built from 14 residues. Germline V CDR1 and CDR2: MNHEY, SMNVEV (reference sequence). TCRdb keeps only in-frame clones here, not all; method: immunoSEQ multiplex PCR. The sample lists 81,000 or so clones, 96% occurring once. This TCR derives from a human donor in good health. The J gene is TRBJ2-7, the V gene TRBV27, with 7 bases fitting TRBD2. Sequencing input: T cells isolated from PBMCs. This CDR3 is CASSPRLANYEQYF. CDR3 bases: TGTGCCAGCAGTCCCCGACTAGCCAACTACGAGCAGTACTTC.